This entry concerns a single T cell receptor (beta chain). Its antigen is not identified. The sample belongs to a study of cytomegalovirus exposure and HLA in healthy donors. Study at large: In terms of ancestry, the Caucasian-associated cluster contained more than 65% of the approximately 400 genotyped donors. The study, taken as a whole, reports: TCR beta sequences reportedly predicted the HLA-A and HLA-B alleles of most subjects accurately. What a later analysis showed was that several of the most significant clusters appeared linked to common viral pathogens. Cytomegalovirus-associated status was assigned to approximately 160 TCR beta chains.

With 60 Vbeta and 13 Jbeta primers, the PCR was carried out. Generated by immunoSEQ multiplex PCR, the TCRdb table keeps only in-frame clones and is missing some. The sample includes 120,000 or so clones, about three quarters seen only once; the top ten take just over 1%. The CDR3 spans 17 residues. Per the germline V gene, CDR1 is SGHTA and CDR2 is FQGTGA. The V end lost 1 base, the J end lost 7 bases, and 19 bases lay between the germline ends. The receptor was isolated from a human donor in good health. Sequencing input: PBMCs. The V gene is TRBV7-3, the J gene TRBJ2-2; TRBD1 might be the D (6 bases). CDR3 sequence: CASSLIRGPTGGGELFF. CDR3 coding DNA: TGTGCCAGCAGCTTAATCAGGGGTCCCACCGGCGGCGGGGAGCTGTTTTTT.